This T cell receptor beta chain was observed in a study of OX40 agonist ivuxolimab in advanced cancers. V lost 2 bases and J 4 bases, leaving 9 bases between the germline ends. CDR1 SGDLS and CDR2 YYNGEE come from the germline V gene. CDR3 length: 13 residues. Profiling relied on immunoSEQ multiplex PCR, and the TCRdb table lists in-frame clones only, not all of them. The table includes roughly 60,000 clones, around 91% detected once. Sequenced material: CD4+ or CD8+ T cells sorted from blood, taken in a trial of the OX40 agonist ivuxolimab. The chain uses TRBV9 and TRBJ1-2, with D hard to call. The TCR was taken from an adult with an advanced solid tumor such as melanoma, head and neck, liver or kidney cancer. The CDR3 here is CASSVGRPYGYTF. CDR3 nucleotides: TGTGCCAGCAGCGTCGGGAGACCCTATGGCTACACCTTC.